This T cell receptor (beta chain) was obtained from a study of follicular helper T cells after annual influenza vaccination. The length of the CDR3 is 12 residues. V lost 7 bases to trimming and J lost 7 bases, with 16 bases between them. Germline loops: CDR1 SQVTM, CDR2 ANQGSEA. Sample time point: 2015-2016 season, pre-vaccination. Sequencing of TCRB used Survey level resolution. The protocol was immunoSEQ multiplex PCR, while the TCRdb copy is restricted to in-frame clones and leaves out a portion. The table has 9,500 to 15,000 clones, 80% seen once; the top ten hold approximately 3.8%. The chain uses TRBV29-1 and TRBJ1-2, with D maybe TRBD1 (6 bases). The sequence was collected from an adult who received the influenza vaccine. The source material was CXCR5+ CD38- circulating T follicular helper cells from blood, sampled on the day of influenza vaccination. Subset defined: circulating Tfh, non-naive CD4+CXCR5+PD-1+ (ICOS+CD38+ or ICOS-CD38-). The CDR3: CSALRGGAGYTF. CDR3 nucleotides: TGCAGCGCCTTGCGAGGGGGGGCTGGCTACACCTTC.